The TCR beta chain under discussion was sequenced for a study of Graves' ophthalmopathy and Graves' hyperthyroidism. Study observations and caveats: Separation of ophthalmopathy from stable hyperthyroidism was achieved by a 13-signature model, at about 91% sensitivity and under 82% specificity. Blood samples also showed most expanded thyroid clonotypes exceeding 0.001 frequency.

About this clonotype: The antigen is not known.

Investigators amplified TCR beta CDR3 regions from RNA transcripts. First-round RT-PCR used HTBI primers; second-round multiplex PCR followed. TCRdb called the multiplex PCR reads again in MiXCR, with one record for every CDR3 protein. The repertoire holds roughly 600,000 distinct CDR3 sequences, with approximately 35% as singletons. Clinical symptoms, serum thyroxine, TRAb, thyroid ultrasound and orbital computed tomography formed the basis of diagnosis. The specimen was peripheral blood or thyroid tissue (not recorded which). The receptor comes from an adult man with Graves' hyperthyroidism.

CDR3 DNA sequence: TGTGCCACCAGCCCTGCCGGGACTAGCGGGAGAAACGAGCAGTACTTC. Translating it yields CATSPAGTSGRNEQYF. This sequence joins TRBV15 and TRBJ2-7; 14 bases align to TRBD2. Germline loops: CDR1 LNHNV, CDR2 YYDKDF (reference sequence). This CDR3 is built from 16 residues. The V and J ends lost 5 bases and 5 bases, in that order; junction bases with no gene match: 8.